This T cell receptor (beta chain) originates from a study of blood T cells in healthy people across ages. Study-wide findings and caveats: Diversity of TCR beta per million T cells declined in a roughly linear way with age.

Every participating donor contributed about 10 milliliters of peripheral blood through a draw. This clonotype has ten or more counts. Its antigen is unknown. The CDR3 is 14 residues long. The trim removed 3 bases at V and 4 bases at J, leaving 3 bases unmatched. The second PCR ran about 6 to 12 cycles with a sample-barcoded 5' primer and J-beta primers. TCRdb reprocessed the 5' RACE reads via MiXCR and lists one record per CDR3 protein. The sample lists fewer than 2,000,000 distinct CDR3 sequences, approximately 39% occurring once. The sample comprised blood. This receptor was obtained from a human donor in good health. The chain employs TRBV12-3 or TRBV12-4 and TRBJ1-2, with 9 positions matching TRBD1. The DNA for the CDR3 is TGTGCCAGCAGTTTGGGGACAGGGTTCTATGGCTACACCTTC. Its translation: CASSLGTGFYGYTF.